The rows below give T cell receptor beta chains drawn from one sample of a study of T cell responses to AZD1222 COVID-19 vaccine. Using immunoSEQ multiplex PCR, the repertoire was profiled, and TCRdb retains in-frame clones only, with some absent. The sample holds about 150,000 clones, 80% to 95% seen once. The sample here was peripheral blood, taken on day 0 of AZD1222 vaccination. The receptors were sampled from an adult in good health. Each CDR3 is given with its conserved first and last residue. D genes are given only for firm matches. Rows give clone size only sometimes, using once, few, many, or a class for an expanded clone.

d_gene: NA
v_gene: TRBV18
j_gene: TRBJ1-1
abundance: NA
len: 13
CDR3nt: TGTGCCAGCTCACCCGGACAGAACACTGAAGCTTTCTTT
CDR3aa: CASSPGQNTEAFF

d_gene: NA
v_gene: TRBV4-1
j_gene: TRBJ2-1
abundance: NA
len: 14
CDR3nt: TGCGCCAGCAGCCAAGCGGTTTCCTACAATGAGCAGTTCTTC
CDR3aa: CASSQAVSYNEQFF

d_gene: NA
v_gene: TRBV9
j_gene: TRBJ1-6
abundance: NA
len: 16
CDR3nt: TGTGCCAGCAGCGTAGTTCCCGGGGGAATTAATTCACCCCTCCACTTT
CDR3aa: CASSVVPGGINSPLHF

d_gene: TRBD1
v_gene: TRBV2
j_gene: TRBJ1-1
abundance: NA
len: 13
CDR3nt: TGTGCCAGCAGGGGGACAGGGCGGCCTGAAGCTTTCTTT
CDR3aa: CASRGTGRPEAFF

d_gene: TRBD2
v_gene: TRBV30
j_gene: TRBJ2-1
abundance: NA
len: 16
CDR3nt: TGTGCCTGGAGCCCCGGACTAGCGGGGGACTACAATGAGCAGTTCTTC
CDR3aa: CAWSPGLAGDYNEQFF

d_gene: NA
v_gene: TRBV4-3
j_gene: TRBJ1-5
abundance: NA
len: 14
CDR3nt: TGCGCCAGCAGCCGCGACAGGACTAATCAGCCCCAGCATTTT
CDR3aa: CASSRDRTNQPQHF

d_gene: TRBD1
v_gene: TRBV10-3
j_gene: TRBJ1-1
abundance: NA
len: 14
CDR3nt: TGTGCCATCAGTTCGGGACAGGTCGCCACTGAAGCTTTCTTT
CDR3aa: CAISSGQVATEAFF

d_gene: NA
v_gene: TRBV10-3
j_gene: TRBJ1-2
abundance: NA
len: 15
CDR3nt: TGTGCCATACAAGATGGAGGGGCTTCAAACTATGGCTACACCTTC
CDR3aa: CAIQDGGASNYGYTF

d_gene: TRBD1
v_gene: TRBV5-4
j_gene: TRBJ1-2
abundance: NA
len: 14
CDR3nt: TGTGCCAGCAGCCCTCGGGACAGGGGCTATGGCTACACCTTC
CDR3aa: CASSPRDRGYGYTF

d_gene: NA
v_gene: TRBV7-3
j_gene: TRBJ1-1
abundance: NA
len: 13
CDR3nt: TGTGCCAGCAGCTTCCGGGGGGGTGCCGAAGCTTTCTTT
CDR3aa: CASSFRGGAEAFF

d_gene: NA
v_gene: TRBV6-5
j_gene: TRBJ2-5
abundance: NA
len: 14
CDR3nt: TGTGCCAGCAGAACCGTCCCAGTGGAGGAGACCCAGTACTTC
CDR3aa: CASRTVPVEETQYF

d_gene: TRBD1
v_gene: TRBV12-3/TRBV12-4
j_gene: TRBJ1-3
abundance: few
len: 12
CDR3nt: TGTGCCAGCAATACAGGGGGCGACACCATATATTTT
CDR3aa: CASNTGGDTIYF

d_gene: NA
v_gene: TRBV28
j_gene: TRBJ1-5
abundance: NA
len: 12
CDR3nt: TGTGCCAGCAGTGATTGGACCTCGAAACTTGATTTT
CDR3aa: CASSDWTSKLDF

d_gene: NA
v_gene: TRBV7-6
j_gene: TRBJ2-2
abundance: NA
len: 17
CDR3nt: TGTGCCAGCAGCTTATTAGCAGCTCCTTCGAACACCGGGGAGCTGTTTTTT
CDR3aa: CASSLLAAPSNTGELFF

d_gene: NA
v_gene: TRBV6-5
j_gene: TRBJ1-2
abundance: NA
len: 13
CDR3nt: TGTGCCAGCAGTTACCGGACGGCTTATGGCTACACCTTC
CDR3aa: CASSYRTAYGYTF

d_gene: NA
v_gene: TRBV18
j_gene: TRBJ2-3
abundance: NA
len: 16
CDR3nt: TGTGCCAGCTCACCTTCGCCGGGACAATTCACAGATACGCAGTATTTT
CDR3aa: CASSPSPGQFTDTQYF

d_gene: NA
v_gene: TRBV2
j_gene: TRBJ2-3
abundance: NA
len: 12
CDR3nt: TGTGCCAGCAATGGCGACTCAGATACGCAGTATTTT
CDR3aa: CASNGDSDTQYF